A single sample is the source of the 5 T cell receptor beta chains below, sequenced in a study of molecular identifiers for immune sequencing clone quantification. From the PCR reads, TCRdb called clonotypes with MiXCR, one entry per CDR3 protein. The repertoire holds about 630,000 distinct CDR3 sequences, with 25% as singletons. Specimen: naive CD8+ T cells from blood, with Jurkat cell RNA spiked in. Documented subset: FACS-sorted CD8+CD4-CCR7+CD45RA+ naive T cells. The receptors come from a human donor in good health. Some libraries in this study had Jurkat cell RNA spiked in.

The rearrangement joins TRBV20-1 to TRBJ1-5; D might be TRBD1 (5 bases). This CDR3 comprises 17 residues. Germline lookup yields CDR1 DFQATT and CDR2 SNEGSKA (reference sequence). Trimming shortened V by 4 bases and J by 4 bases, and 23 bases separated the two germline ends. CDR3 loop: CSAIRTLSGPPNQPQHF. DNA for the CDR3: TGCAGTGCTATTCGCACCTTATCGGGGCCCCCTAATCAGCCCCAGCATTTT.

CDR3: CASSQTGTGSKINDQPQHF. The CDR3 coding sequence is TGTGCCAGCAGCCAAACCGGGACAGGGAGTAAAATCAATGATCAGCCCCAGCATTTT. The rearrangement joins TRBV6-5 to TRBJ1-5, with 9 bases aligning to TRBD1. The germline gives CDR1 MNHEY, CDR2 SVGAGI. Germline trimming cut 6 bases from V and 5 bases from J; bases unmatched to any gene: 20. This CDR3 region has 19 residues.

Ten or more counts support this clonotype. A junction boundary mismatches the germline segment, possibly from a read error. The chain's CDR3 is CASSQVGSGTAAFF. The DNA for the CDR3 is TGTGCCAGCAGCCAAGTAGGTTCAGGTACTGCAGCTTTCTTT. V is TRBV3-1 and J is TRBJ1-1; no clear D gene. From germline, CDR1 is LGHDT and CDR2 YNNKEL (reference sequence). The CDR3 sequence is 14 residues long.

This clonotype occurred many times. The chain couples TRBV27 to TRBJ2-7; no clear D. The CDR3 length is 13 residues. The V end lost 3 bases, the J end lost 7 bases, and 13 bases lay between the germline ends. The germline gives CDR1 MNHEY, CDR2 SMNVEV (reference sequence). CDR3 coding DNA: TGTGCCAGCAGTTTGTGGGTTTTGGTAGAGCAGTACTTC. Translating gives CASSLWVLVEQYF.

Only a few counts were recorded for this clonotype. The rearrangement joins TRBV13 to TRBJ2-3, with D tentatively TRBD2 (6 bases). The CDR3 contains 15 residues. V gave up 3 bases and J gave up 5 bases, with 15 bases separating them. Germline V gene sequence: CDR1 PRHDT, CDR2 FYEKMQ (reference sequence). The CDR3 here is CASSLPSASQDTQYF. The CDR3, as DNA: TGTGCCAGCAGCTTGCCTAGCGCATCTCAAGATACGCAGTATTTT. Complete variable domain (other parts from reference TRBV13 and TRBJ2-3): AAGVIQSPRHLIKEKRETATLKCYPIPRHDTVYWYQQGPGQDPQFLISFYEKMQSDKGSIPDRFSAQQFSDYHSELNMSSLELGDSALYFCASSLPSASQDTQYFGPGTRLTVL.